The 22 T cell receptor beta chains given below trace back to one sample, sequenced in a study of cytomegalovirus exposure and HLA in healthy donors (dated by TCRdb to 2015 to 2018). To prepare the library, the immunoSEQ multiplex PCR assay was applied. For the multiplex PCR, a mixture combining 60 forward primers for TCR Vbeta segments and 13 reverse primers for TCR Jbeta segments was used. The source is immuneACCESS, and TCRdb retained only in-frame sequences with V and J called. Part of the clones is not carried over; for the studies checked, unresolved V genes explain less than half of this, and the remainder is unexplained. The record for this sample contains about 40,000 clones. 5.5% to 7% of the sample rests with the top ten. The sample comprised PBMCs. These receptors all come from a human donor in good health.

The chain joins TRBV11-2 to TRBJ2-3, with TRBD2 matching 8 bases. The CDR3 has 14 amino acids. The V gene's germline CDR1 is SGHAT and CDR2 FQNNGV. V was pared by 1 base and J by 7 bases, with 4 bases of the junction left unmatched. CDR3 bases: TGTGCCAGCAGCTTAGTTAGCGGGGTAAATACGCAGTATTTT. This codes for CASSLVSGVNTQYF. Filled out from reference TRBV11-2 and TRBJ2-3, the complete variable domain reads EAGVAQSPRYKIIEKRQSVAFWCNPISGHATLYWYQQILGQGPKLLIQFQNNGVVDDSQLPKDRFSAERLKGVDSTLKIQPAKLEDSAVYLCASSLVSGVNTQYFGPGTRLTVL.

This chain connects TRBV4-1 to TRBJ2-7; 7 bases fit TRBD2. The V gene end was trimmed by 0 bases and the J gene end by 3 bases; junction bases not matched to a gene: 5. Germline CDR1 is MGHRA and CDR2 is YSYEKL. This CDR3 has 15 residues. As DNA, the CDR3 is TGCGCCAGCAGCCAAGATTGGGGGGGAAGCTACGAGCAGTACTTC. This codes for CASSQDWGGSYEQYF.

This chain links TRBV5-4 with TRBJ1-2, with 9 bases identical to TRBD1. The CDR3 spans 15 residues. V shed 3 bases, J shed 4 bases, and the junction held 7 bases outside the gene matches. Looked up from germline, CDR1 is SGHNT and CDR2 is YYREEE (reference sequence). The CDR3 here is CASSSVSGQGYGYTF. DNA of the CDR3: TGTGCCAGCAGCTCTGTCTCGGGACAGGGCTATGGCTACACCTTC.

The chain uses TRBV5-4 and TRBJ2-5; 7 bases match TRBD1. This CDR3 has 14 residues. Germline CDR1 is SGHNT and CDR2 is YYREEE (reference sequence). Losses at the gene ends were 4 bases for V and 2 bases for J; bases not matched to a gene: 5. The CDR3 loop reads CASSPGQIQETQYF. CDR3 in DNA: TGTGCCAGCAGCCCGGGACAGATTCAAGAGACCCAGTACTTC.

The rearrangement uses TRBV9 and TRBJ2-5, with a weak D call TRBD2 (6 bases). This CDR3 comprises 15 residues. CDR1 is SGDLS, CDR2 YYNGEE, per germline. V was shortened by 4 bases and J by 2 bases, with 15 bases between the two germline ends. This CDR3 is CASSSGGGTQETQYF. CDR3 bases: TGTGCCAGCAGCTCCGGTGGGGGGACGCAAGAGACCCAGTACTTC.

Regarding this clone: One end of the junction varies from germline; a read error may be responsible. The V and J genes are TRBV7-9 and TRBJ2-3, with 9 bases matching TRBD1. Germline V lookup: CDR1 SEHNR, CDR2 FQNEAQ (reference sequence). The CDR3 has 16 residues. The CDR3 protein is CASSLSLGQGTDKQYF. The CDR3 DNA follows: TGTGCCAGCAGCTTATCCTTGGGACAGGGCACAGATAAGCAGTATTTT.

V is TRBV19 and J is TRBJ2-1; D is perhaps TRBD2 (6 bases). Germline loops: CDR1 LNHDA, CDR2 SQIVND (reference sequence). The CDR3 sequence is 12 residues long. With 5 bases removed from V and 7 bases from J, the gap between germline ends came to 9 bases. In nucleotides, the CDR3 is TGTGCCAGTAGTTCTGGAGGGAATGAGCAGTTCTTC. Translating gives CASSSGGNEQFF.

The gene calls are TRBV9 and TRBJ2-5; TRBD1 aligns across 8 bases. Germline V gene data show CDR1 as SGDLS and CDR2 as YYNGEE. The trim removed 0 bases at V and 5 bases at J, leaving 6 bases unmatched. CDR3 size: 15 residues. The CDR3 loop is CASSVGQGRKETQYF. The CDR3 DNA reads as TGTGCCAGCAGCGTAGGACAGGGGAGGAAGGAGACCCAGTACTTC. The entire variable domain, with the rest obtained from reference TRBV9 and TRBJ2-5, is as follows: DSGVTQTPKHLITATGQRVTLRCSPRSGDLSVYWYQQSLDQGLQFLIQYYNGEERAKGNILERFSAQQFPDLHSELNLSSLELGDSALYFCASSVGQGRKETQYFGPGTRLLVL.

The genes are TRBV30 and TRBJ1-1; D remains unclear. Germline lookup yields CDR1 GTSNPN and CDR2 SVGIG (reference sequence). Trimming left V 1 base short and J 5 bases short, with 5 bases between. This CDR3 comprises 11 residues. DNA for the CDR3: TGTGCCTGGAGTGGGAGTACTGAAGCTTTCTTT. As protein: CAWSGSTEAFF.

The chain employs TRBV19 and TRBJ2-7; D might be TRBD1 (5 bases). V lost 1 base to trimming and J lost 3 bases, with 16 bases between them. The germline CDR1 and CDR2 sequences are LNHDA and SQIVND (reference sequence). The CDR3 loop spans 16 amino acids. CDR3 coding DNA: TGTGCCAGTAGTATAGCGTCGGACATGTCAATCTACGAGCAGTACTTC. This gives the protein CASSIASDMSIYEQYF.

J is TRBJ2-3 and V is TRBV18; perhaps TRBD2 as D (5 bases). Germline V lookup: CDR1 KGHSH, CDR2 LQKENI. The length of the CDR3 is 13 residues. V was pared by 3 bases and J by 2 bases, with 6 bases between. CDR3 DNA sequence: TGTGCCAGCTCACCCGGGGTCACAGATACGCAGTATTTT. It yields the protein CASSPGVTDTQYF.

The DNA of the CDR3 is TGTGCCAGCAGCGTCGCGGGACGGTATAATTCACCCCTCCACTTT. Translated: CASSVAGRYNSPLHF. The genes are TRBV9 and TRBJ1-6; tentative D call: TRBD1 (5 bases). Looked up from germline, CDR1 is SGDLS and CDR2 is YYNGEE. The CDR3 totals 15 residues. The V end lost 2 bases, the J end lost 4 bases, and 10 bases lay between the germline ends. The complete variable domain, with remaining parts taken from reference TRBV9 and TRBJ1-6, reads DSGVTQTPKHLITATGQRVTLRCSPRSGDLSVYWYQQSLDQGLQFLIQYYNGEERAKGNILERFSAQQFPDLHSELNLSSLELGDSALYFCASSVAGRYNSPLHFGNGTRLTVT.

This rearrangement joins TRBV30 to TRBJ1-6; 8 bases match TRBD1. The CDR3 totals 14 residues. V was clipped by 0 bases and J by 11 bases; unmatched bases: 6. Germline V gene lookup returns CDR1 GTSNPN and CDR2 SVGIG (reference sequence). Written as DNA, the CDR3 is TGTGCCTGGAGTGTACTCGGACAGGGCGCACCCCTCCACTTT. Translation gives CAWSVLGQGAPLHF.

This chain connects TRBV5-1 to TRBJ2-7, with 9 nucleotides matching TRBD1. V lost 3 bases and J lost 0; bases outside the gene matches: 1. There are 14 residues in the CDR3. Germline CDR1 SGHRS, CDR2 YFSETQ. This chain's CDR3 is CASSSTGGSYEQYF. CDR3 coding DNA: TGCGCCAGCAGCTCGACAGGGGGCTCCTACGAGCAGTACTTC.

V usage is TRBV4-1 and J usage is TRBJ2-3; D is possibly TRBD2 (6 bases). The CDR3 is 18 residues long. The V and J ends lost 1 base and 3 bases respectively, with 20 bases between them. Germline V lookup: CDR1 MGHRA, CDR2 YSYEKL. The CDR3 DNA sequence: TGCGCCAGCAGCCAAGGGCTGATTGGGGGAGGACCTACAGATACGCAGTATTTT. Translated: CASSQGLIGGGPTDTQYF.

This chain connects TRBV5-1 to TRBJ1-1; 7 nucleotides agree with TRBD1. V was clipped by 4 bases and J by 4 bases; unmatched bases: 10. This CDR3 comprises 15 residues. CDR1 is SGHRS, CDR2 YFSETQ, per germline. The CDR3 sequence: CASSPGRGGGTEAFF. CDR3 sequence (DNA): TGCGCCAGCAGCCCAGGGAGAGGGGGCGGCACTGAAGCTTTCTTT.

V and J are TRBV9 and TRBJ2-7; 7 bases match TRBD1. The CDR3 covers 16 residues. CDR1 and CDR2 (germline): SGDLS, YYNGEE. Trimming took 0 bases from V and 3 from J; bases not matched to a gene: 9. CDR3 residues: CASSVGVGQTNYEQYF. CDR3 in DNA: TGTGCCAGCAGCGTAGGGGTGGGACAGACAAACTACGAGCAGTACTTC.

V and J are TRBV7-8 and TRBJ1-2, with TRBD1 matching 10 bases. Germline assignment: CDR1 SGHVS and CDR2 FQNEAQ. CDR3 length: 16 amino acids. The V and J ends lost 5 bases and 3 bases, in that order; junction bases with no gene match: 9. Here the CDR3 reads CASSPTPGQGYYGYTF. The CDR3 DNA sequence: TGTGCCAGCAGCCCGACCCCGGGACAGGGGTACTATGGCTACACCTTC.

The V call is TRBV18, the J call TRBJ2-1; 7 bases agree with TRBD2. The CDR3 contains 14 residues. Unmatched junction bases numbered 6, after V lost 4 bases and J lost 6 bases. Germline lookup yields CDR1 KGHSH and CDR2 LQKENI. CDR3 DNA: TGTGCCAGCTCACAAATCGGGGGGATCAATGAGCAGTTCTTC. Residues: CASSQIGGINEQFF.

This chain joins TRBV11-2 and TRBJ1-1; D is possibly TRBD1 (6 bases). The CDR3 is made up of 13 amino acids. V lost 5 bases and J 5 bases, leaving 12 bases between the germline ends. From germline, CDR1 is SGHAT and CDR2 FQNNGV. The CDR3 loop reads CASSRQQGTEAFF. Here the CDR3 DNA reads TGTGCCAGCAGCAGACAACAGGGAACTGAAGCTTTCTTT.

The rearrangement joins TRBV10-1 to TRBJ1-2; D call uncertain. The CDR3 is 13 residues long. The V gene lost 2 bases and the J gene lost 3 bases, with 7 bases spanning the gap. Germline-derived CDR1 and CDR2 are WNHNN and SYGVQD (reference sequence). CDR3 bases: TGCGCCAGCAGTGAGAACAGCTACTATGGCTACACCTTC. Its protein is CASSENSYYGYTF.

In DNA form, the CDR3 reads TGCGCCAGCAGCCAAGATTGGGGGGGGGAGCAGTACTTC. Translated, it gives CASSQDWGGEQYF. The chain joins TRBV4-1 to TRBJ2-5; TRBD2 matches 7 bases. The germline gives CDR1 MGHRA, CDR2 YSYEKL. There are 13 residues in the CDR3. V shed 0 bases, J shed 11 bases, and the junction held 6 bases outside the gene matches.